This is a list of T cell receptor beta chains from one sample in a study of CD8+CD57+ T cells in acquired aplastic anemia. From the reads, TCRdb called clonotypes with MiXCR, one entry per CDR3 protein. Found here are under 75,000 distinct CDR3 sequences, 45% to 55% of them singletons; the top ten hold around 8.8%. The sequencing sample was made of sorted CD4+, CD8+, or CD8+CD57+ T cells (not recorded which) from PBMCs. The receptors stem from a human donor in good health, serving as a control. The CDR3 runs from the conserved cysteine through the conserved F or W. A clone size is listed for some rows: how often the clone was seen (once, few, many), or a class if it is expanded.

J	size	V	CDR3
TRBJ2-1	medium-sized	TRBV29-1	CSVEDPPGDEQFF
TRBJ1-2	.	TRBV7-2	CASSLAENYGYTF
TRBJ2-7	.	TRBV20-1	CSASPGVHEQYF
TRBJ2-7	many	TRBV20-1	CSARDAPLGGYEQYF
TRBJ1-1	.	TRBV5-5	CASSFQGALNTEAFF
TRBJ2-1	.	TRBV29-1	CSVGPGFNEQFF
TRBJ2-5	.	TRBV11-1	CASSSRMGGGAQETQYF
TRBJ2-7	many	TRBV4-1	CASSQLDRGPYEQYF
TRBJ1-2	once	TRBV7-9	CASSSRGDYGYTF
TRBJ2-2	.	TRBV7-7	CASSGPQGDTGELFF
TRBJ2-3	.	TRBV25-1	CATRGDTQYF
TRBJ2-7	medium-sized	TRBV2	CASSDWGLVLSQYF
TRBJ2-2	few	TRBV29-1	CSVDGGQHTGELFF
TRBJ1-2	.	TRBV10-3	CAISRGQGSYGYTF
TRBJ2-1	.	TRBV20-1	CSAQTGVGQFF
TRBJ2-7	many	TRBV6-1	CASSLYRDSSYEQYF
TRBJ2-1	many	TRBV6-1	CASSANSAGDYNEQFF
TRBJ1-3	.	TRBV30	CAWSHGTGVGNTIYF
TRBJ1-3	.	TRBV19	CASQQGAGNTIYF
TRBJ2-1	.	TRBV2	CASRSGRAEVGEQFF
TRBJ1-5	.	TRBV19	CASSPNRGHRSNQPQHF
TRBJ2-7	.	TRBV13	CASRPRGGTGEQYF
TRBJ1-1	many	TRBV12-5	CASGLVTGTANPNTEAFF
TRBJ2-1	many	TRBV13	CASSLESNEQFF
TRBJ2-7	many	TRBV7-9	CASSLAGQPYEQYF
TRBJ2-1	.	TRBV29-1	CSVELGSYNEQFF
TRBJ1-1	.	TRBV19	CASSIGRVETEAFF
TRBJ2-7	.	TRBV20-1	CSATPGTSGGYEQYF
TRBJ2-3	many	TRBV9	CASSLRTTSTDTQYF
TRBJ1-2	.	TRBV7-4	CASSLALEGSYGYTF
TRBJ2-5	.	TRBV10-3	CASAGTEETQYF
TRBJ2-7	.	TRBV2	CASKTPGQNYEQYF
TRBJ1-1	.	TRBV29-1	CSVVAQNTEAFF
TRBJ1-1	.	TRBV15	CATALNTEAFF
TRBJ2-7	.	TRBV29-1	CSAGDRGTYEQYF
TRBJ2-7	.	TRBV25-1	CASSGLAPEGEYF
TRBJ1-2	many	TRBV28	CASQGDGYTF